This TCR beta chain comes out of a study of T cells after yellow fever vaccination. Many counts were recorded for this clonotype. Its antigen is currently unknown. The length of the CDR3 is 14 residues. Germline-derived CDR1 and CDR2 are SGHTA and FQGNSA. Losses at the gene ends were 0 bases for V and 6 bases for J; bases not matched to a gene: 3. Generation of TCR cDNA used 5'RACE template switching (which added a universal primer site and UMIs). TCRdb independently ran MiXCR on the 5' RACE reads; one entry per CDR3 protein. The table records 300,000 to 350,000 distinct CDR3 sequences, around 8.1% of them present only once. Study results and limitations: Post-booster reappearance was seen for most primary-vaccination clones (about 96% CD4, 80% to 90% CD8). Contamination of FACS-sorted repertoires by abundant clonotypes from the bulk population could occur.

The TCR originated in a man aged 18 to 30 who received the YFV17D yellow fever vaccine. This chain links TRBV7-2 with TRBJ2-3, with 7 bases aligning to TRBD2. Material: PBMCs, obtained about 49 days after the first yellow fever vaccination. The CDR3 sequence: CASSLASGVDTQYF. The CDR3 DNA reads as TGTGCCAGCAGCTTAGCCAGCGGGGTGGATACGCAGTATTTT.